Listed below are T cell receptor beta chains from one sample, sequenced in a study of T cell clones after liver transplantation. Using immunoSEQ multiplex PCR, the repertoire was profiled, and TCRdb retains in-frame clones only, with some absent. The sample yields over 90,000 clones, 80% to 90% seen once. The sequencing here drew on CD4+ T cells from blood, taken 47 months after liver transplant. The receptors were sampled from a human patient who received a liver transplant. Some of the T cells may derive from the graft donor. CDR3s leave out the opening cysteine and the closing phenylalanine or tryptophan.

J: TRBJ2-7
V: TRBV14
CDR3: ASSAGTYEQY

J: TRBJ2-2
V: TRBV7-9
CDR3: ASSLAAGIGELF

J: TRBJ2-5
V: TRBV5-1
CDR3: ASSLAGVAQETQY

J: TRBJ2-1
V: TRBV2
CDR3: ASSDSGGGDEQF

J: TRBJ1-2
V: TRBV6-5
CDR3: ASSRNRGGYT

J: TRBJ1-1
V: TRBV19
CDR3: ASRVSGQLNTEAF

J: TRBJ1-3
V: TRBV9
CDR3: ASSVVGGLENTIY

J: TRBJ1-2
V: TRBV19
CDR3: ASTLSKIYGYT

J: TRBJ1-4
V: TRBV30
CDR3: AWGTGTNEKLF

J: TRBJ2-5
V: TRBV2
CDR3: ASSRGASGSLGTQY

J: TRBJ2-5
V: TRBV10-1
CDR3: ASSETRVGETQY

J: TRBJ1-5
V: TRBV19
CDR3: ASSTRTNSNQPQH

J: TRBJ1-2
V: TRBV5-1
CDR3: ASSRITGTGNYGYT

J: TRBJ1-2
V: TRBV11-2
CDR3: ASSHLPRTGGIYGYT

J: TRBJ1-1
V: TRBV18
CDR3: ASSLVTGTNTEAF

J: TRBJ2-7
V: TRBV2
CDR3: ASLEGGAPYEQY

J: TRBJ1-2
V: TRBV7-2
CDR3: ASSLEGKEGYT

J: TRBJ2-5
V: TRBV18
CDR3: ASSPPGPKRGGETQY

J: TRBJ2-3
V: TRBV29-1
CDR3: SVVRDTDTQY

J: TRBJ2-3
V: TRBV7-9
CDR3: ASSLPKLALDTQY

J: TRBJ1-4
V: TRBV25-1
CDR3: ASSFGLGEKLF

J: TRBJ1-3
V: TRBV7-2
CDR3: ASSRTGLSGNTIY

J: TRBJ2-1
V: TRBV9
CDR3: ASSVDLYNEQF

J: TRBJ2-1
V: TRBV18
CDR3: ASSPQGTGGYEQF

J: TRBJ2-1
V: TRBV11-3
CDR3: ASSFGTDVVNEQF

J: TRBJ1-2
V: TRBV20-1
CDR3: SAAGRYT

J: TRBJ2-4
V: TRBV14
CDR3: ASSQRGIITRGSDKNIQY

J: TRBJ1-4
V: TRBV6-1
CDR3: ASTRRGSNEKLF

J: TRBJ1-2
V: TRBV11-2
CDR3: ASSAGQPRGYT

J: TRBJ1-2
V: TRBV7-2
CDR3: ASSLVDRESRGYT

J: TRBJ2-5
V: TRBV18
CDR3: ASSPGGQFQETQY

J: TRBJ1-1
V: TRBV6-5
CDR3: ATTPSRGKGTEAF

J: TRBJ2-2
V: TRBV6-5
CDR3: ASRSSGTNTGELF

J: TRBJ2-7
V: TRBV27
CDR3: ASSFLRGQKNYEQY

J: TRBJ2-2
V: TRBV7-3
CDR3: ASSLATGNTGELF

J: TRBJ1-2
V: TRBV5-1
CDR3: ASSPESTYGYT

J: TRBJ2-7
V: TRBV2
CDR3: ASSFAPSYEQY